This T cell receptor (beta chain) was identified in a study of shared T cell receptors in the human thymus. The repertoire was sequenced with immunoSEQ multiplex PCR; TCRdb's copy has only in-frame clones and lacks some. The table records some 700,000 clones, 75% to 90% of them present only once. These data also formed part of another study, on human thymus T cells. That work contributes: Resections were taken during corrective heart surgery, and the thymus tissue came from these.

Source material: thymocytes. This clonotype was obtained from a girl under two years old with a congenital heart defect.

CDR3 nucleotides: TGTGCCAGCAGCTTTACAGGGTTCAATCAGCCCCAGCATTTT. It yields the protein CASSFTGFNQPQHF. The rearrangement links TRBV5-6 to TRBJ1-5; a possible D gene is TRBD1 (6 bases). Germline loops: CDR1 SGHDT, CDR2 YYEEEE. The V and J ends lost 2 bases and 3 bases respectively, with 9 bases between them. This CDR3 is 14 amino acids long. The full variable domain, rest sourced from reference TRBV5-6 and TRBJ1-5, is DAGVTQSPTHLIKTRGQQVTLRCSPKSGHDTVSWYQQALGQGPQFIFQYYEEEERQRGNFPDRFSGHQFPNYSSELNVNALLLGDSALYLCASSFTGFNQPQHFGDGTRLSIL.